This entry concerns a single TCR beta chain. Patients aged 18 to 65 had newly diagnosed hyperthyroidism that had lasted under 2 months. Those patients with uncontrolled infection, other autoimmune disease, pregnancy or lactation were excluded. Each 10 ml fresh peripheral blood draw supplied the PBMCs. V was shortened by 3 bases and J by 1 base, with 6 bases between the two germline ends. Germline assignment: CDR1 SQVTM and CDR2 ANQGSEA. This CDR3 is 12 amino acids long. The data are from a study of T cells in Graves' hyperthyroidism and ophthalmopathy. Regions amplified from RNA transcripts were the TCR beta CDR3 regions. During a first-round RT-PCR of the TCR CDR3, the HTBI primer set was used. TCRdb redid the calling of the multiplex PCR reads with MiXCR, one entry per CDR3 protein. The table lists around 500,000 distinct CDR3 sequences, around 15% of them singletons.

Sample: blood. This clonotype was obtained from a woman aged 35 to 49 with Graves' hyperthyroidism. This sequence joins TRBV29-1 and TRBJ2-5; D is uncertain. DNA of the CDR3: TGCAGCGTTGATCCTTTCCAAGAGACCCAGTACTTC. Protein: CSVDPFQETQYF. The full variable domain, in which reference TRBV29-1 and TRBJ2-5 provide the parts outside the CDR3, is SAVISQKPSRDICQRGTSLTIQCQVDSQVTMMFWYRQQPGQSLTLIATANQGSEATYESGFVIDKFPISRPNLTFSTLTVSNMSPEDSSIYLCSVDPFQETQYFGPGTRLLVL.